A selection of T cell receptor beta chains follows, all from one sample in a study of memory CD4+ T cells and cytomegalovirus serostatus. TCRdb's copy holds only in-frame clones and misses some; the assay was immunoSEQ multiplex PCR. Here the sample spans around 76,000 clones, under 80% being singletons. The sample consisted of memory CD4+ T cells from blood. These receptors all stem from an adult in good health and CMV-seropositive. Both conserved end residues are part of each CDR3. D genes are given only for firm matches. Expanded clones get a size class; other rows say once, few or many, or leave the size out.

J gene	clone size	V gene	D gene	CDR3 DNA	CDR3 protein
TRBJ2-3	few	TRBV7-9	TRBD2	TGTGCCAGCAGCTTTAGCGGGCCTACAGATACGCAGTATTTT	CASSFSGPTDTQYF
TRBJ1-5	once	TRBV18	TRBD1	TGTGCCAGCTCACTCGACAGGGGCGTTCAAGGGCCCCAGCATTTT	CASSLDRGVQGPQHF
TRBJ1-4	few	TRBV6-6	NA	TGTGCCAGCAGTTCCTATGAAAAACTGTTTTTT	CASSSYEKLFF
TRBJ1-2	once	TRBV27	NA	TGTGCCAGCATCATAAAGAGGAAGAGGGGGGACTATGGCTACACCTTC	CASIIKRKRGDYGYTF
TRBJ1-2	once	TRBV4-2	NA	TGTGCCAGCAGCCGCCGGGGGGGGAAGAAGGGAAGCTACACCTTC	CASSRRGGKKGSYTF
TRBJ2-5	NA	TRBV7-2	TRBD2	TGTGCCAGCAGGGGGGGACTAGCGGGGCAACAAGAGACCCAGTACTTC	CASRGGLAGQQETQYF
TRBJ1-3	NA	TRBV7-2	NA	TGTGCCAGCAGCTTAGTTTTAAGTACCGGGGACACCATATATTTT	CASSLVLSTGDTIYF
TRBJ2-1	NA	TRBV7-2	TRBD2	TGTGCCAGCAGCTCCCTCACTAGCGGGGGGGCCAATGAGCAGTTCTTC	CASSSLTSGGANEQFF
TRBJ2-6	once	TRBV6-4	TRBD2	TGTGCCAGCAGTCCCCGGACTAGCGGGCCCGGGGCCAACGTCCTGACTTTC	CASSPRTSGPGANVLTF
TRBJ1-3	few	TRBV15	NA	TGTGCCACCAGCAGTACTGGGGGCAGATACTACGGAAACACCATATATTTT	CATSSTGGRYYGNTIYF
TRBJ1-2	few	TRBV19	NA	TGTGCCAGTAGTGAGATGGATGGCTACACCTTC	CASSEMDGYTF
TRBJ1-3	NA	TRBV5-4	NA	TGTGCCAGCAGCCCGGGGGGACCGATCTCTGGAAACACCATATATTTT	CASSPGGPISGNTIYF
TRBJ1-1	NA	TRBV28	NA	TGTGCCAGCAGTTCCGCCGCTGAAGCTTTCTTT	CASSSAAEAFF
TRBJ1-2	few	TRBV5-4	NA	TGTGCCAGCAGCTCTCCGGATGGGGGGTCTCGGAAGGGCTACACCTTC	CASSSPDGGSRKGYTF